Below are 2 T cell receptor beta chains sequenced from a single sample in a study of cytomegalovirus exposure and HLA in healthy donors. It was with 60 Vbeta and 13 Jbeta primers that the PCR ran. Using immunoSEQ multiplex PCR, the repertoire was profiled, and TCRdb retains in-frame clones only, with some absent. Of roughly 100,000 clones listed, about four fifths were seen once; the top ten hold approximately 11%. Sequencing was done on a sample of PBMCs. These receptor sequences come from a man between 18 and 35 years old in good health and CMV-seropositive.

This clone was counted only a few times. The gene calls are TRBV28 and TRBJ2-5, with TRBD2 identical over 14 bases. This CDR3 has 17 residues. J gave up 1 base and V 0 bases, and 1 base lay outside the gene matches. CDR1 MDHEN and CDR2 SYDVKM come from the germline V gene. This chain's CDR3 is CASSLWTSGGAQETQYF. In DNA form, the CDR3 reads TGTGCCAGCAGTTTATGGACTAGCGGGGGGGCCCAAGAGACCCAGTACTTC.

This clone was observed a few times. The rearrangement uses TRBV5-1 and TRBJ2-3; TRBD2 is a possible D gene (7 bases). Germline V lookup: CDR1 SGHRS, CDR2 YFSETQ. Trimming removed 0 bases at V and 2 bases at J, with 13 bases between. This CDR3 contains 16 residues. The CDR3 here is CASSLGAGQVTDTQYF. The CDR3 DNA sequence: TGCGCCAGCAGCTTGGGAGCGGGACAAGTCACAGATACGCAGTATTTT.